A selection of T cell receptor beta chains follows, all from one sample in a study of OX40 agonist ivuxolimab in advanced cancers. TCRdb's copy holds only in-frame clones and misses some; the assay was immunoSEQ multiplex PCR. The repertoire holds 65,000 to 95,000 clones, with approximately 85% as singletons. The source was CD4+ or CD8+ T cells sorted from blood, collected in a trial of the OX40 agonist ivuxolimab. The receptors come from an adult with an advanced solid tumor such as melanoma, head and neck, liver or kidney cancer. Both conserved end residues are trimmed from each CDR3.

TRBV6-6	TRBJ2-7	ASSYSTVTGEQY
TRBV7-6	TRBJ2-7	ASSPLGGKTGEQY
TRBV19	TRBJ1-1	ASSRAVGTEAF
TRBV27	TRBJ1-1	ASSPVPSTEAF
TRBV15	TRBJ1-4	ATSRDPGSNEKLF
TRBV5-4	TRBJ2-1	ASSEDYNEQF
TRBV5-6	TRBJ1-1	ASSGHITTEAF
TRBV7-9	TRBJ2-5	ASSSRDSQETQY
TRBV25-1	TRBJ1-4	ASSEYGGQAEKLF
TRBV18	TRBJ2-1	ASSPTTGYNEQF
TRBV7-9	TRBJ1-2	ASSLWGGGYT
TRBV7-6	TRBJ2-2	ASSPSSGGSANTGELF
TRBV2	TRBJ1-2	ASSEAEGADYGYT
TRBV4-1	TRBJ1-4	ASSQDIGEKLF
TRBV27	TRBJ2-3	ASSPLASRGTDTQY
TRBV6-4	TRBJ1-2	ASSPETMTNYGYT
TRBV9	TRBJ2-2	ASSPQAGGYTGELF
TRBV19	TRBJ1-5	ASSIVGQILQPQH
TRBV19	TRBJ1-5	ASSMRPGQQNQPQH
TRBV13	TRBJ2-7	ASSASHTGTGSSYEQY
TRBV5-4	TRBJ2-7	ASSLDPESYEQY
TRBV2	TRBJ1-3	ASNPQGRGGNTIY
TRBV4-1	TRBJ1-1	ASSQDPRDRATNTEAF
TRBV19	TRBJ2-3	ASSIAAGLGTDTQY
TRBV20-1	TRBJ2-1	SATFVNEQF
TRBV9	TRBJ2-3	ASSVSPGTGGSTDTQY
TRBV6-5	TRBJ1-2	ASSDGGAMGGYT
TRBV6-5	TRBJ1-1	ASSYGTANTEAF
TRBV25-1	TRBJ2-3	ASSEGGGQPTDTQY
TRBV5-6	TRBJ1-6	ASSLDGSSYNSPLH
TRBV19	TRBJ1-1	ASSPLQGLNTEAF
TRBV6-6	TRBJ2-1	ASSPRTSAYNEQF
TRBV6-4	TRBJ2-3	ASSARASTDTQY
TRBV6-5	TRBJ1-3	ASSPRTSGNTIY
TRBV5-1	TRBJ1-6	ASSLGTGRANSPLH
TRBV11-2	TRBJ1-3	ASSFDSHSGNTIY
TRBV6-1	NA	ASSLARDGDYEQY
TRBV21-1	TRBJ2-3	ARAGTSVTDTQY
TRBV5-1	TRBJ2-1	ASSRRAGAGDEQF
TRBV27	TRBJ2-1	ASSLSGVTPYNEQF
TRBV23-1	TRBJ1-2	ASSQSFKDNFGYT
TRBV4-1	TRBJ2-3	ASSQVGRGVDTQY
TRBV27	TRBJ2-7	ASSLYGPYEQY
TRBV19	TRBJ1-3	ASSTTGYSGNTIY
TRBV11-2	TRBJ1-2	ASSLGTSSLYGYT
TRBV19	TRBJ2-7	ASSITSNKYEQY
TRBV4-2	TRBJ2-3	ASSQDPGQRADTQY
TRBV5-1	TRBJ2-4	ASSLDSVLAKNIQY
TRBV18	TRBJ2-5	ASSLRTGEETQY
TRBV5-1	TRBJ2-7	ASSFGTGVSSEQY
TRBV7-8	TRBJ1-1	ASSLALRDIAF
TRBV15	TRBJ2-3	ATSRDLGLAGGTDTQY
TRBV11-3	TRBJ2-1	ASSDNSGGFYNEQF
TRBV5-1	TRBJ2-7	ASSSGTSGTYEQY
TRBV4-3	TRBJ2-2	ASSQDSSNTGELF
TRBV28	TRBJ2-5	ASSSTDRFITSGREQETQY
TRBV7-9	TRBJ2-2	ASSLGHRGNTGELF
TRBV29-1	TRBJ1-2	SVVRPLTGDYGYT
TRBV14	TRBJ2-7	ASSPTKGGPGTYEQY
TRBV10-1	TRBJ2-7	ASSESKFDEQY